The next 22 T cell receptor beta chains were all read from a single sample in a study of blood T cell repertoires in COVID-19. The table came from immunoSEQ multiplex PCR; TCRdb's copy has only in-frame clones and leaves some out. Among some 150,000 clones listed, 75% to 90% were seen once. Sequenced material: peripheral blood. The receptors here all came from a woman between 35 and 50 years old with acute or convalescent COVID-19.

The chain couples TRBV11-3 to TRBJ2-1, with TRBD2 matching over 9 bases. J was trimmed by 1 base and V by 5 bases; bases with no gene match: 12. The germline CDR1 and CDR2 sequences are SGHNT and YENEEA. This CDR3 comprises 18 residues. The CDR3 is CASSPTTGLAGSYNEQFF. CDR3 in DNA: TGTGCCAGCAGCCCGACAACGGGGCTAGCGGGATCCTACAATGAGCAGTTCTTC.

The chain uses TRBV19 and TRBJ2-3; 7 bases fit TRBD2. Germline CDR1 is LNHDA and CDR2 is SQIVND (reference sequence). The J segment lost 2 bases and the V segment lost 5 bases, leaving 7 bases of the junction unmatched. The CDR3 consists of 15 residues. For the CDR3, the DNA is TGTGCCAGTAGTTCGGGAGGACACCCCACAGATACGCAGTATTTT. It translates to CASSSGGHPTDTQYF.

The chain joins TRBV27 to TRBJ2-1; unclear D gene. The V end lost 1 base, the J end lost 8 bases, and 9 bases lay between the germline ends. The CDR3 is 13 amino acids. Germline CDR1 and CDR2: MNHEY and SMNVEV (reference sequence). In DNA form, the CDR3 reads TGTGCCAGCAGTTTATGGCCTTTGGATGAGCAGTTCTTC. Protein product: CASSLWPLDEQFF.

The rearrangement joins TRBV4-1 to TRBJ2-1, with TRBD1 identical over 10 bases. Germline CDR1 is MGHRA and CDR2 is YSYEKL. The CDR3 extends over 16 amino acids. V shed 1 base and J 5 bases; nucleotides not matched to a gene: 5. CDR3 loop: CASSQGFGTGDNEQFF. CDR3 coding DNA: TGCGCCAGCAGCCAAGGTTTCGGGACAGGGGACAATGAGCAGTTCTTC.

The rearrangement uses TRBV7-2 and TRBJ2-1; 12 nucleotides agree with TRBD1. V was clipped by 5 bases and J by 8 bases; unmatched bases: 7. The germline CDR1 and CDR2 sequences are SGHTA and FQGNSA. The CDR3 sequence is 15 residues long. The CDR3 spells CASSGRDRGLDEQFF. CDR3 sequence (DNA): TGTGCCAGCAGCGGCCGGGACAGGGGGCTGGATGAGCAGTTCTTC.

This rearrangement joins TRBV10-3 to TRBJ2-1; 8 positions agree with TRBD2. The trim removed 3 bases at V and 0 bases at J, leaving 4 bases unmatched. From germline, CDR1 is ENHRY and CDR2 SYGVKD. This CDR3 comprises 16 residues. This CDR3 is CAISDNSGSSYNEQFF. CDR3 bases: TGTGCCATCAGTGATAACAGCGGGAGCTCCTACAATGAGCAGTTCTTC.

The CDR3 nucleotides read TGTGCCAGCAGTCCCCGGGCGGGGCGTGAAGCTTTCTTT. Encoded protein: CASSPRAGREAFF. The chain is built from TRBV12-3 or TRBV12-4 and TRBJ1-1; D possibly corresponds to TRBD1 (5 bases). Trimming shortened V by 5 bases and J by 7 bases, and 14 bases separated the two germline ends. CDR3 length: 13 residues.

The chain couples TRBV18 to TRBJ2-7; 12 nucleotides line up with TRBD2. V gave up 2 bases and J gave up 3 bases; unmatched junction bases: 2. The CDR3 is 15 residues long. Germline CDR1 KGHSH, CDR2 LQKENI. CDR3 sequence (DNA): TGTGCCAGCTCACCAGGACTAGCGGGAATCTACGAGCAGTACTTC. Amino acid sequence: CASSPGLAGIYEQYF.

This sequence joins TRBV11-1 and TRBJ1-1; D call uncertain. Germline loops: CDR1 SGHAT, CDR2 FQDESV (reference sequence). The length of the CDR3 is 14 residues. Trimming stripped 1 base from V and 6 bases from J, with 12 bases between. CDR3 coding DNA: TGTGCCAGCAGCTTAGGTGCGCCGGAGGCTGAAGCTTTCTTT. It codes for CASSLGAPEAEAFF. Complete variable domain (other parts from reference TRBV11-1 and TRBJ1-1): EAEVAQSPRYKITEKSQAVAFWCDPISGHATLYWYRQILGQGPELLVQFQDESVVDDSQLPKDRFSAERLKGVDSTLKIQPAELGDSAMYLCASSLGAPEAEAFFGQGTRLTVV.

The CDR3 is CASSPGDYGYTF. The CDR3, as DNA: TGTGCCAGCAGTCCAGGGGACTATGGCTACACCTTC. J is TRBJ1-2 and V is TRBV25-1; possible D gene TRBD1, 6 bases. Germline CDR1 is MGHDK and CDR2 is SYGVNS. This CDR3 spans 12 amino acids. Trimming shortened V by 5 bases and J by 3 bases, and 7 bases separated the two germline ends.

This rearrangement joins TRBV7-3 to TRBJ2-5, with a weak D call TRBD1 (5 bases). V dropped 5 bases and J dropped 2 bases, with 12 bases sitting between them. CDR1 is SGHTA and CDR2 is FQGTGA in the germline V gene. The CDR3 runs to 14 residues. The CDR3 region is CASSPGAGQETQYF. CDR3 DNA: TGTGCCAGCAGCCCAGGAGCAGGGCAAGAGACCCAGTACTTC.

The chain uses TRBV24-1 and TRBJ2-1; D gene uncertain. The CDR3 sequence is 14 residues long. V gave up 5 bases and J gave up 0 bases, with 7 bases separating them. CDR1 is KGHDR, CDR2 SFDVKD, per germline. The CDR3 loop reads CATSGAASYNEQFF. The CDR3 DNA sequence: TGTGCCACCAGTGGGGCAGCCTCCTACAATGAGCAGTTCTTC.

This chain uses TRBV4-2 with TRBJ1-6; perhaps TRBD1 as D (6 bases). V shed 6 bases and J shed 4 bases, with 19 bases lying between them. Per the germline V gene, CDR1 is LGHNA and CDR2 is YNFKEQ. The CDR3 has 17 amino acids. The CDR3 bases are TGTGCCAGCAGGACCGACCGGGACAAGGGATATAATTCACCCCTCCACTTT. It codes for CASRTDRDKGYNSPLHF.

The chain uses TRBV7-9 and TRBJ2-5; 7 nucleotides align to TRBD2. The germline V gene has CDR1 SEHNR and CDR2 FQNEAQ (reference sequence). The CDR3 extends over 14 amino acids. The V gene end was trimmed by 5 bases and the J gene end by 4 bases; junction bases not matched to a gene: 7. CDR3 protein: CASSASGTGETQYF. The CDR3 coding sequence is TGTGCCAGCAGCGCAAGCGGGACTGGAGAGACCCAGTACTTC.

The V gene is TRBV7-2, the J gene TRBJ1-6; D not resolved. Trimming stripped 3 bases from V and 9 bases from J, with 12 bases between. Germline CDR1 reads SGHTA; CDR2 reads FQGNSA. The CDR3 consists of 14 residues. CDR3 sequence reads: CASSFAGKSSPLHF. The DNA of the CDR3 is TGTGCCAGCAGCTTTGCAGGAAAGAGTTCACCCCTCCACTTT.

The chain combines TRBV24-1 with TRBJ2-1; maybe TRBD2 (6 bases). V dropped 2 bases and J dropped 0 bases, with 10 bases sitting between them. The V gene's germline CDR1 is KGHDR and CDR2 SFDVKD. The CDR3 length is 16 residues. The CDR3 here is CATSDSDGSSYNEQFF. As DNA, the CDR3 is TGTGCCACCAGTGATTCGGACGGGAGCTCCTACAATGAGCAGTTCTTC.

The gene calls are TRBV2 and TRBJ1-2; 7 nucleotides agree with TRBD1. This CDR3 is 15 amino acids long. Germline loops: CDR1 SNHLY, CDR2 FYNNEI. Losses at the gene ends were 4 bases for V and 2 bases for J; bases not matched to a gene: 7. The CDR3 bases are TGTGCCAGCAGTGCGGGACAGACAGTGAACTATGGCTACACCTTC. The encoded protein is CASSAGQTVNYGYTF. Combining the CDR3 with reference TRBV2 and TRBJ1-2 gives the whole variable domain EPEVTQTPSHQVTQMGQEVILRCVPISNHLYFYWYRQILGQKVEFLVSFYNNEISEKSEIFDDQFSVERPDGSNFTLKIRSTKLEDSAMYFCASSAGQTVNYGYTFGSGTRLTVV.

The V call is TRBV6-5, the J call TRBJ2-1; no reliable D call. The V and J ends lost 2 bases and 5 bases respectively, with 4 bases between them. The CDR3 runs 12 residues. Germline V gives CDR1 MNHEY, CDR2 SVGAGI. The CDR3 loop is CASSYSNNEQFF. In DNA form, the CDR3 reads TGTGCCAGCAGTTACAGCAACAATGAGCAGTTCTTC.

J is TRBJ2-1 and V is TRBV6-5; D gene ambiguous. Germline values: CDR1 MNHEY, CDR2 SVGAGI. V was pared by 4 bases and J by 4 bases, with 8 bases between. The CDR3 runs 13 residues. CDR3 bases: TGTGCCAGCAGTTCCCTGGAGTACAATGAGCAGTTCTTC. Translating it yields CASSSLEYNEQFF.

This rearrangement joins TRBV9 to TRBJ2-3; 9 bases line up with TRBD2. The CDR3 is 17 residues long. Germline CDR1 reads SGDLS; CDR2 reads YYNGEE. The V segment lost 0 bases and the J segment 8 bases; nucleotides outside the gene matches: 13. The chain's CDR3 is CASSVEGDRREGSTQYF. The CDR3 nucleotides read TGTGCCAGCAGCGTAGAGGGAGATCGGCGGGAGGGCAGTACGCAGTATTTT.

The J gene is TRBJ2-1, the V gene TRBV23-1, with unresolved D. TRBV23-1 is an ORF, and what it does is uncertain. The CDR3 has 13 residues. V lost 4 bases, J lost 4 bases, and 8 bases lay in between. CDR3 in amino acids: CASSLSVYNEQFF. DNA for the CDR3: TGCGCCAGCAGTCTTTCGGTATACAATGAGCAGTTCTTC.

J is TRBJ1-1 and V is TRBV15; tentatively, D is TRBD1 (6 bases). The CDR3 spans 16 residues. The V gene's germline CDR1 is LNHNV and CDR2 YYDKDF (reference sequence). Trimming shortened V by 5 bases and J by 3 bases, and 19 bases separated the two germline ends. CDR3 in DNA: TGTGCCACCAGCTTCAGGGGACGAAGCGGCTACACTGAAGCTTTCTTT. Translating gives CATSFRGRSGYTEAFF. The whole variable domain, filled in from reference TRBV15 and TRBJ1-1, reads DAMVIQNPRYQVTQFGKPVTLSCSQTLNHNVMYWYQQKSSQAPKLLFHYYDKDFNNEADTPDNFQSRRPNTSFCFLDIRSPGLGDTAMYLCATSFRGRSGYTEAFFGQGTRLTVV.